This entry features one T cell receptor beta chain sequence. This clone was counted once. Its antigen target is currently unknown. It has no much larger one-base neighbor in the sample; base qualities were not kept. Read against the paper, the sample's time point label means: pretreatment peripheral blood. A cohort of about 31 patients with locally advanced or metastatic urothelial carcinoma, treated at Memorial Sloan Kettering on a trial protocol, was included. Peripheral blood mononuclear cells were collected pretreatment and during treatment, with between 1 and 8 total time points per patient. The Qiagen DNeasy Blood extraction kit was used to purify genomic DNA from total PBMCs and from tumor samples. PBMCs were collected pretreatment and during treatment and were isolated and stored as previously described. This entry comes from a study of PD-L1 blockade in urothelial cancer (TCRdb year 2017). At the level of the whole study: Therapy was started in the mid-2010s for all patients, and atezolizumab 1,200 mg was administered intravenously every 3 weeks. Blood samples were analyzed at two time points: 3 weeks after treatment start (second dose) and 6 weeks after treatment start. Progression-free survival longer than 6 months counted as durable clinical benefit, and TCR features were additionally tested against both progression-free and overall survival. Whole exome sequencing and RNA sequencing of pretreatment tumors were performed alongside TCR sequencing in the same patients. An ECOG performance status of 0 or 1 was recorded for the patients, and 0 to 3 prior chemotherapy regimens had been received by the patients. About 85% of the roughly 29 patients were identified as males with urothelial cancer of bladder origin, and a prior smoking history was reported by 18 of 29 patients. Somatic, immune and clinical correlates of response to PD-L1 blockade with atezolizumab in urothelial cancer were the focus of an exploratory multi-omic analysis. Pretreatment tumor samples and matched peripheral blood, collected serially before and after atezolizumab treatment, underwent TCR sequencing. Durable clinical benefit was achieved by nine patients and was not achieved by 20 patients. Pretreatment blood TCR-seq was available for around 29 patients, at least one posttreatment blood collection was obtained for approximately 25 patients, and tumor TCR-seq was available for approximately 25 patients. Blood samples gave a median of about 130,000 T cells and approximately 85,000 unique TCRs, with a median clonality of roughly 0.081.

Synthetic TCR analog templates were spiked into each PCR so that absolute template abundance could be estimated from read counts. The immunoSEQ assay was used to amplify TCRbeta CDR3 regions from genomic DNA with bias-controlled V and J gene primers. Sequencing of rearranged TCRbeta segments was done at approximately 20X coverage. As for the original processing: Sequencing errors were corrected by clustering, and CDR3s were annotated against IMGT so that V, D and J genes could be assigned. Downstream analyses used only productive TCRbeta rearrangements and left out out-of-frame or stop-codon sequences. Clonality was calculated as one minus the Shannon entropy normalized by the log of the number of unique productive sequences. Fisher's exact test with Benjamini-Hochberg correction, at a threshold of adjusted p below 0.01, was used to find clones that differed between time points or between blood and tumor. The table comes from immuneACCESS by way of TCRdb, which keeps in-frame sequences with V and J called. Part of the clones is missing from these tables; in studies checked, under half for an unresolved V gene and the rest for unknown reasons. V, J and clone size reflect that table, while D and trimming were determined from the DNA. The sample table records about 87,000 clones; roughly 84% of these occur just once. The ten largest clones represent around 2.1% of the sample.

Study-wide conclusions, independent of this receptor: Improved progression-free and overall survival was found to be associated with pretreatment peripheral blood TCR clonality below the median. Greater expansion of tumor-associated TCR clones in peripheral blood 3 weeks after the start of treatment was observed in patients with durable benefit (n ≈ 24, p = 0.022). Because of the small sample size (n ≈ 31) and the many exploratory analyses performed, the results are intended to be regarded as hypothesis-generating.

Based on the germline V gene (reference sequence), the CDR1 and CDR2 sequences are MNHEY and SMNVEV. The CDR3 runs 17 amino acids, cysteine and phenylalanine included. CDR3 DNA only is kept here, 51 bases in frame from base 1. V is pruned by 1 base and J by 3 bases, leaving 11 bases of the junction without a gene match. This sample comprised PBMCs, obtained around atezolizumab (anti-PD-L1) treatment. Recombination connected TRBV27 to TRBJ2-7; the junction holds 8 bases that match TRBD2. The sequence was collected from a man aged 55 to 70 with urothelial cancer. The encoded CDR3 is CASSLWSGGERGYEQYF. The nucleotide sequence is TGTGCCAGCAGTTTATGGTCGGGGGGGGAAAGGGGCTACGAGCAGTACTTC.